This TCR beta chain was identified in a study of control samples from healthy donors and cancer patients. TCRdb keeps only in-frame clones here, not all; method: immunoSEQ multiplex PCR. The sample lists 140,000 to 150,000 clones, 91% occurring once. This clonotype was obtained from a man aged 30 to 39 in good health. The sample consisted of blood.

The CDR3 loop is CASSLGMYTEAFF. CDR3 nucleotides: TGTGCCAGCAGCTTAGGGATGTACACTGAAGCTTTCTTT. This sequence joins TRBV7-3 and TRBJ1-1; no clear D. CDR1 SGHTA and CDR2 FQGTGA come from the germline V gene. The CDR3 totals 13 residues. V lost 2 bases to trimming and J lost 3 bases, with 7 bases between them.